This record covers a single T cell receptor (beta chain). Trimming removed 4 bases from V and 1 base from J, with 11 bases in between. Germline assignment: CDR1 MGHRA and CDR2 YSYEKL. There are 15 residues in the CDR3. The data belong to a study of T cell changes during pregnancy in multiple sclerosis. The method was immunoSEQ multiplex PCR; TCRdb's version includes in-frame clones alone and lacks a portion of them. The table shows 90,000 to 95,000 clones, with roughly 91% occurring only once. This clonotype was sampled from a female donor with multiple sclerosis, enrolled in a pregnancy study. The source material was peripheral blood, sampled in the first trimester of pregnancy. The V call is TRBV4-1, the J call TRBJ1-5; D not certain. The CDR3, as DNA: TGCGCCAGCAGCCCCAGGTATTTGAGCAATCAGCCCCAGCATTTT. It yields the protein CASSPRYLSNQPQHF.